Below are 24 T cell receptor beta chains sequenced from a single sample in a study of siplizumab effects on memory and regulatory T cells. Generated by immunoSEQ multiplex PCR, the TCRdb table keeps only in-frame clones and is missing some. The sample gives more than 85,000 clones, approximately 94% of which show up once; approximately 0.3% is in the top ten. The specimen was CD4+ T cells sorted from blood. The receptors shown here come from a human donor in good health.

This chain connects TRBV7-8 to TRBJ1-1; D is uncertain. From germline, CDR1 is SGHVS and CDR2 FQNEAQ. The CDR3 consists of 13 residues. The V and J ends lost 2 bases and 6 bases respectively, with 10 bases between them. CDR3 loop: CASSLIKGAEAFF. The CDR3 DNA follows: TGTGCCAGCAGCTTAATTAAGGGCGCTGAAGCTTTCTTT. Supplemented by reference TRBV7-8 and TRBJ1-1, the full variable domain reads GAGVSQSPRYKVAKRGQDVALRCDPISGHVSLFWYQQALGQGPEFLTYFQNEAQLDKSGLPSDRFFAERPEGSVSTLKIQRTQQEDSAVYLCASSLIKGAEAFFGQGTRLTVV.

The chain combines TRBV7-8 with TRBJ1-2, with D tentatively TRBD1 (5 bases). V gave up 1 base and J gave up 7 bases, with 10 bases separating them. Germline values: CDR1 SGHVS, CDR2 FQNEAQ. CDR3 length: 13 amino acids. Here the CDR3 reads CASSLGRDRGYTF. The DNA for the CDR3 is TGTGCCAGCAGCTTAGGCAGGGACCGTGGCTACACCTTC.

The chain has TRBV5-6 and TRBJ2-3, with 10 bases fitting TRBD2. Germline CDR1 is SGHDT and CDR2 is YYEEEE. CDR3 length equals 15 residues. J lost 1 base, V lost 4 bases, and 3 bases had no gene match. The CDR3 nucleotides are TGTGCCAGCAGCGTCCTAGCGGGGGGCACAGATACGCAGTATTTT. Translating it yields CASSVLAGGTDTQYF. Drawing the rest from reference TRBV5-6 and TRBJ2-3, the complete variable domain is DAGVTQSPTHLIKTRGQQVTLRCSPKSGHDTVSWYQQALGQGPQFIFQYYEEEERQRGNFPDRFSGHQFPNYSSELNVNALLLGDSALYLCASSVLAGGTDTQYFGPGTRLTVL.

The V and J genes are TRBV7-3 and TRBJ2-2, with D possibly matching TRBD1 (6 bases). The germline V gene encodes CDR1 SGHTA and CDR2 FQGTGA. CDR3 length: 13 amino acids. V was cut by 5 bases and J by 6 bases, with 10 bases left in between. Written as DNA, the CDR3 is TGTGCCAGCAGCCTCTCAGGGGCCGGGGAGCTGTTTTTT. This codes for CASSLSGAGELFF.

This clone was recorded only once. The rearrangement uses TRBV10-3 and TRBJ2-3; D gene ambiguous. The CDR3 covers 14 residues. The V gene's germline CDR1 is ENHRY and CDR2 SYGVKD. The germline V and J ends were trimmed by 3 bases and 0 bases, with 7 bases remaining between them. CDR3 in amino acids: CAISEQDSTDTQYF. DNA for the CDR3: TGTGCCATCAGTGAACAAGATAGCACAGATACGCAGTATTTT.

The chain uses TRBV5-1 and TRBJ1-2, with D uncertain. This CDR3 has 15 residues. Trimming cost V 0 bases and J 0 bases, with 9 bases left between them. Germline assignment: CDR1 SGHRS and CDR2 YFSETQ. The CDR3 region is CASSLVGSSNYGYTF. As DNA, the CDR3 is TGCGCCAGCAGCTTGGTGGGCAGCTCTAACTATGGCTACACCTTC.

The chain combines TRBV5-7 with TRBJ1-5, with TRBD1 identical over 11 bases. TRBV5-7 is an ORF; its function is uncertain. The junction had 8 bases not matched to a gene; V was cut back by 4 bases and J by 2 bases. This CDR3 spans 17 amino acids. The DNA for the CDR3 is TGTGCCAGCAGCCAAGGGACAGGGGGGACGGGCAATCAGCCCCAGCATTTT. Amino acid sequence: CASSQGTGGTGNQPQHF.

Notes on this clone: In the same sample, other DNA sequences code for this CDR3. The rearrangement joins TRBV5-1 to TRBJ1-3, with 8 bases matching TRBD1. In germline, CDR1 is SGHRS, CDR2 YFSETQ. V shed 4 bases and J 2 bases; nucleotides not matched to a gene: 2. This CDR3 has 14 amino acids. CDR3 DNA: TGCGCCAGCAGCCCGGGACAGGCTGGAAACACCATATATTTT. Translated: CASSPGQAGNTIYF.

CDR3 in DNA: TGCGCCAGCAGCCAGATAGCGGAGCGGGCCGTGGCGCAGTATTTT. This translates into CASSQIAERAVAQYF. The rearrangement joins TRBV4-1 to TRBJ2-3; perhaps TRBD2 as D (6 bases). The germline V and J ends were trimmed by 3 bases and 10 bases, with 20 bases remaining between them. Germline CDR1 and CDR2: MGHRA and YSYEKL. The CDR3 has 15 residues.

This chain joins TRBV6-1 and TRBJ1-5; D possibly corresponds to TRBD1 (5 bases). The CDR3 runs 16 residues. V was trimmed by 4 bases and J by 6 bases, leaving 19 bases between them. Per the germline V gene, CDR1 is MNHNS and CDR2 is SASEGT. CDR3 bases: TGTGCCAGCAGTGGGCCGGGACGGACAAGGAGTCAGCCCCAGCATTTT. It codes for CASSGPGRTRSQPQHF.

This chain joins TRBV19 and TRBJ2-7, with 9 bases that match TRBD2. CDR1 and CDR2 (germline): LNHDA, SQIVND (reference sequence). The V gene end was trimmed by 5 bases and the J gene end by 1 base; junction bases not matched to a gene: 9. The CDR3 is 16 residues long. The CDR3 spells CASSAVTSGISYEQYF. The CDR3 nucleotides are TGTGCCAGTAGTGCGGTGACTAGCGGAATTTCCTACGAGCAGTACTTC.

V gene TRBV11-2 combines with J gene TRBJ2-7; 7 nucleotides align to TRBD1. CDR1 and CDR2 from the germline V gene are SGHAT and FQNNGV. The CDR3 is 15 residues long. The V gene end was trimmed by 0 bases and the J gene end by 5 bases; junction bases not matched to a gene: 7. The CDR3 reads CASSLDLNRGHEQYF. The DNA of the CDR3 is TGTGCCAGCAGCTTAGATCTCAACAGGGGCCACGAGCAGTACTTC.

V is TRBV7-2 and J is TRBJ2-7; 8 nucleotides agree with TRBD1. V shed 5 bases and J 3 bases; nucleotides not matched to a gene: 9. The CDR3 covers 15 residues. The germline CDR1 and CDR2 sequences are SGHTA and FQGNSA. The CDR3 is CASSKAGTGNYEQYF. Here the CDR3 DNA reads TGTGCCAGCAGCAAAGCCGGGACAGGAAACTACGAGCAGTACTTC.

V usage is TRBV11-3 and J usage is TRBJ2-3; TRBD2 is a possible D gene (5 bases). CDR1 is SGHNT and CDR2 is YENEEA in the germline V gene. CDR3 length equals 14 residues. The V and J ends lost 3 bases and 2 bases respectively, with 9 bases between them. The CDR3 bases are TGTGCCAGCAGCTTGGGTCTAGCCACAGATACGCAGTATTTT. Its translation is CASSLGLATDTQYF.

The CDR3 nucleotides are TGCAGCGCTATAGCGGGACCAACCTACGAGCAGTACTTC. It specifies CSAIAGPTYEQYF. The chain is built from TRBV29-1 and TRBJ2-7, with 8 bases lining up with TRBD2. V dropped 7 bases and J dropped 2; count of bases not matched to a gene: 7. This CDR3 contains 13 residues. Germline CDR1 reads SQVTM; CDR2 reads ANQGSEA.

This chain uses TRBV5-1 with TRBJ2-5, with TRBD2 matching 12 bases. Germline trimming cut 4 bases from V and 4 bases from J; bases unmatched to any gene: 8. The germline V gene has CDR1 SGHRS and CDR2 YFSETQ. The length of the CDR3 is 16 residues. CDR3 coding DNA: TGCGCCAGCAGCCTTGGGCCGGGACTAGCGGGAGAGACCCAGTACTTC. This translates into CASSLGPGLAGETQYF.

The CDR3 reads CASSSGDRGTEAFF. Here the CDR3 DNA reads TGTGCCAGCAGTTCGGGGGACAGGGGCACTGAAGCTTTCTTT. The chain recombines TRBV6-5 with TRBJ1-1, with 10 bases fitting TRBD1. This CDR3 is built from 14 residues. Trimming took 4 bases from V and 4 from J; bases not matched to a gene: 3. Per the germline V gene, CDR1 is MNHEY and CDR2 is SVGAGI.

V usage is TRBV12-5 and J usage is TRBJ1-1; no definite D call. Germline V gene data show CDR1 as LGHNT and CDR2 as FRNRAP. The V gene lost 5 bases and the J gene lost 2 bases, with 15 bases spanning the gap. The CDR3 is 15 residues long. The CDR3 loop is CASGSRESSNTEAFF. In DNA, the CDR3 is TGTGCTAGTGGTAGCCGGGAGTCATCAAACACTGAAGCTTTCTTT.

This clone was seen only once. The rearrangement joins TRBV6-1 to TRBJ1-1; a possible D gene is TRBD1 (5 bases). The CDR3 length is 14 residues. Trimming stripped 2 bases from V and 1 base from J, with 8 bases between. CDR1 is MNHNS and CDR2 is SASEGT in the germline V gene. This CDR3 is CASSERGRNTEAFF. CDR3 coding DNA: TGTGCCAGCAGTGAAAGGGGCCGGAACACTGAAGCTTTCTTT.

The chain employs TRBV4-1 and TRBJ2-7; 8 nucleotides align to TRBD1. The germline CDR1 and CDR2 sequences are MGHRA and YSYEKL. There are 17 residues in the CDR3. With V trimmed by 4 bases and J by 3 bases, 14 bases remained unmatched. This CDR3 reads CASSPQAAGQAYYEQYF. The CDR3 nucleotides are TGCGCCAGCAGCCCCCAGGCGGCGGGACAGGCGTACTACGAGCAGTACTTC.

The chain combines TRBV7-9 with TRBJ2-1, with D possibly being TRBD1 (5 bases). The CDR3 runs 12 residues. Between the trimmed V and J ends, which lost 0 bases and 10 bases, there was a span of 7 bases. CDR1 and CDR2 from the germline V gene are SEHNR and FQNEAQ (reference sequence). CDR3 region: CASSLAPGEQFF. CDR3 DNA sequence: TGTGCCAGCAGCTTAGCTCCAGGGGAGCAGTTCTTC. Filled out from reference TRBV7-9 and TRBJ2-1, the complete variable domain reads DTGVSQNPRHKITKRGQNVTFRCDPISEHNRLYWYRQTLGQGPEFLTYFQNEAQLEKSRLLSDRFSAERPKGSFSTLEIQRTEQGDSAMYLCASSLAPGEQFFGPGTRLTVL.

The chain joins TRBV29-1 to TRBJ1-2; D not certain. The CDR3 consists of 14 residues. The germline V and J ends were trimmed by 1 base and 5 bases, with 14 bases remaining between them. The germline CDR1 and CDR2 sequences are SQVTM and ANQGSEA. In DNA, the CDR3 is TGCAGCGTTGAAGGGTCGAAGGGCCGGTATGGCTACACCTTC. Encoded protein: CSVEGSKGRYGYTF.

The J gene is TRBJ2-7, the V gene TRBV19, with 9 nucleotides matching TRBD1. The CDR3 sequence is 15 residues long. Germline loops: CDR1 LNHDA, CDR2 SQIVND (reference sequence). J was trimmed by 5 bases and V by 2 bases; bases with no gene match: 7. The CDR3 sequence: CASSITNRGLHEQYF. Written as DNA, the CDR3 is TGTGCCAGTAGTATAACGAACAGGGGGCTCCACGAGCAGTACTTC. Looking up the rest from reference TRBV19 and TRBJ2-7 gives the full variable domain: DGGITQSPKYLFRKEGQNVTLSCEQNLNHDAMYWYRQDPGQGLRLIYYSQIVNDFQKGDIAEGYSVSREKKESFPLTVTSAQKNPTAFYLCASSITNRGLHEQYFGPGTRLTVT.

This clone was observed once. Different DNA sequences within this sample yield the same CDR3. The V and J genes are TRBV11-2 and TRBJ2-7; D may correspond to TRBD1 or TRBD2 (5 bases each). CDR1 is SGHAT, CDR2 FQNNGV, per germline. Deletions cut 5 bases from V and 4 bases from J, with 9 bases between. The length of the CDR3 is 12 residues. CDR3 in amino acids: CASSGGVYEQYF. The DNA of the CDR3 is TGTGCCAGCAGCGGGGGTGTGTACGAGCAGTACTTC.